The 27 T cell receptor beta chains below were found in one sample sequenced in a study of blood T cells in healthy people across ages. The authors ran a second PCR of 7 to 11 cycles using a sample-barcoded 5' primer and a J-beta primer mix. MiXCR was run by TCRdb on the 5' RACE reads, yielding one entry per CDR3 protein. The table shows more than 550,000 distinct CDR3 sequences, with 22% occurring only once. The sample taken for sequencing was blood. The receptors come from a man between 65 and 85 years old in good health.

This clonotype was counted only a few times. CDR3: CASSKTGYTF. For the CDR3, the DNA is TGTGCCAGCAGTAAGACTGGCTACACCTTC. V usage is TRBV6-1 and J usage is TRBJ1-2, with D uncertain. Germline V gene lookup returns CDR1 MNHNS and CDR2 SASEGT. This CDR3 spans 10 amino acids. V was cut by 5 bases and J by 7 bases, with 5 bases left in between.

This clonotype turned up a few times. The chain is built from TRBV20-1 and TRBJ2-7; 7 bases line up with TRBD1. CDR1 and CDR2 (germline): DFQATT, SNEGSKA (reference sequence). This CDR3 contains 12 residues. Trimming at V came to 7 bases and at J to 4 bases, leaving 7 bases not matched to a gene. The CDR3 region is CSVTGDWYEQYF. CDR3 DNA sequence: TGCAGTGTTACAGGGGATTGGTACGAGCAGTACTTC.

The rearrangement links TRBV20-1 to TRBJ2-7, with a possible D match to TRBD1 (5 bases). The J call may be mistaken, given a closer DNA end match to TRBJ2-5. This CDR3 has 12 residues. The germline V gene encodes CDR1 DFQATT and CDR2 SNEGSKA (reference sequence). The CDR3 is CSARAGKGTQYF. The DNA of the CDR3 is TGCAGTGCTAGGGCAGGGAAAGGGACCCAGTACTTC.

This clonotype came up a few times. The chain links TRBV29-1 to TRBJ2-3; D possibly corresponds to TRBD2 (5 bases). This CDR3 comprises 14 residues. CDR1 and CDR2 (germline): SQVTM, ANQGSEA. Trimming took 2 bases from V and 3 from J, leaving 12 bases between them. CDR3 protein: CSVEPGVGTDTQYF. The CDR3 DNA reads TGCAGCGTTGAACCCGGGGTGGGGACAGATACGCAGTATTTT.

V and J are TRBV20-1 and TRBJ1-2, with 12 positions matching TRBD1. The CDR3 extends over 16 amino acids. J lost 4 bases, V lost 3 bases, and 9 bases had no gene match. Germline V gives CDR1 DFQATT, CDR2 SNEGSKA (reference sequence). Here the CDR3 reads CSASNPGQGAGYGYTF. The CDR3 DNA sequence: TGCAGTGCTAGTAACCCGGGACAGGGGGCTGGCTATGGCTACACCTTC.

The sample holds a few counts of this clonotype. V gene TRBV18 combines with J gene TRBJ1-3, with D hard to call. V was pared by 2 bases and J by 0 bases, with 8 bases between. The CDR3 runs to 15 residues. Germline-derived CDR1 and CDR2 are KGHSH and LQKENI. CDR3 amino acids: CASSPTTASGNTIYF. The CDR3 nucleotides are TGTGCCAGCTCACCAACGACGGCCTCTGGAAACACCATATATTTT.

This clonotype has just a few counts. The CDR3 protein is CASSKGTSGDRDTQYF. CDR3 DNA sequence: TGCGCCAGCAGTAAAGGGACTAGCGGGGACCGGGATACGCAGTATTTT. The gene calls are TRBV5-1 and TRBJ2-3; 13 bases match TRBD2. Germline loops: CDR1 SGHRS, CDR2 YFSETQ. V was clipped by 5 bases and J by 6 bases; unmatched bases: 9. The CDR3 contains 16 residues. Drawing the rest from reference TRBV5-1 and TRBJ2-3, the complete variable domain is KAGVTQTPRYLIKTRGQQVTLSCSPISGHRSVSWYQQTPGQGLQFLFEYFSETQRNKGNFPGRFSGRQFSNSRSEMNVSTLELGDSALYLCASSKGTSGDRDTQYFGPGTRLTVL.

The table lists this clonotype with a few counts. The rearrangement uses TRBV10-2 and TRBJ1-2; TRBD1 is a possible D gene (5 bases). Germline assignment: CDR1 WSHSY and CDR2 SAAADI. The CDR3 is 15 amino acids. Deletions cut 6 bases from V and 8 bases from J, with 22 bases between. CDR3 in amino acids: CASRRRGYTVSGYTF. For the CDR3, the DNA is TGCGCCAGCAGGCGTCGGGGGTATACGGTGAGCGGCTACACCTTC.

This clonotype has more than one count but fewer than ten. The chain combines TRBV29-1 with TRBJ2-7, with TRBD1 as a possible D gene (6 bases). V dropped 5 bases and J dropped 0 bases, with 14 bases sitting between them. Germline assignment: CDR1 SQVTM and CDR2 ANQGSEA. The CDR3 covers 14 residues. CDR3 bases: TGCAGCGTTTCCCGGGACACAAACTCCTACGAGCAGTACTTC. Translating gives CSVSRDTNSYEQYF.

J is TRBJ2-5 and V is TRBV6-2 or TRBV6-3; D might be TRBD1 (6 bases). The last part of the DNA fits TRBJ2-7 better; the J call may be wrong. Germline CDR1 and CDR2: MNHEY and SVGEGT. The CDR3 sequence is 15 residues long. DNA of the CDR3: TGTGCCAGCAGAATCCCGCAGAGGCAGGGGACCGAGCAGTACTTC. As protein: CASRIPQRQGTEQYF.

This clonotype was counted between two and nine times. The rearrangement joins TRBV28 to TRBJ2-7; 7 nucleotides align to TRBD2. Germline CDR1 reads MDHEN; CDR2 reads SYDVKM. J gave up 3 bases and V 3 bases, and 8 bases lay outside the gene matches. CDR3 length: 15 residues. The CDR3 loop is CASSLATSSFYEQYV. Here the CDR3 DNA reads TGTGCCAGCAGTTTGGCGACTAGCTCGTTCTACGAGCAGTACGTC.

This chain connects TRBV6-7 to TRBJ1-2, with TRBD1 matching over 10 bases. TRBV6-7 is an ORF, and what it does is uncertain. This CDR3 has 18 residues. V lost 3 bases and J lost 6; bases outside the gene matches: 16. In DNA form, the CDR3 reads TGTGCCAGCAGTTATCGGGGACAGGGGCCTTTGATAGGCCATGGCTACACCTTC. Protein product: CASSYRGQGPLIGHGYTF.

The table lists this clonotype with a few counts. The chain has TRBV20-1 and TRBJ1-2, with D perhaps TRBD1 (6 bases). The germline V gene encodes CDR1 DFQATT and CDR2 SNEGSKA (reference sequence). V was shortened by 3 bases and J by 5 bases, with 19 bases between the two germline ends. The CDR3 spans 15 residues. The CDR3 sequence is CSASPGGTGLYGYTF. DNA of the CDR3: TGCAGTGCTAGCCCCGGGGGAACAGGGTTGTATGGCTACACCTTC.

The CDR3 loop reads CASLPLPNQETQYF. The CDR3 DNA reads TGTGCCAGCTTACCCCTGCCTAACCAAGAGACCCAGTACTTC. This rearrangement joins TRBV5-5 to TRBJ2-5; D is unresolved. The CDR3 loop spans 14 amino acids. The germline V and J ends were trimmed by 7 bases and 0 bases, with 13 bases remaining between them. The germline CDR1 and CDR2 sequences are SGHKS and YYEKEE (reference sequence). Looking up the rest from reference TRBV5-5 and TRBJ2-5 gives the full variable domain: DAGVTQSPTHLIKTRGQQVTLRCSPISGHKSVSWYQQVLGQGPQFIFQYYEKEERGRGNFPDRFSARQFPNYSSELNVNALLLGDSALYLCASLPLPNQETQYFGPGTRLLVL.

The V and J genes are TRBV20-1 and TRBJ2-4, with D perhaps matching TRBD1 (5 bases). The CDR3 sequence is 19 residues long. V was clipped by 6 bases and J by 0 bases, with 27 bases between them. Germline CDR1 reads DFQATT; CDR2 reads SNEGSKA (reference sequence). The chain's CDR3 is CSATPTWGRGLLAKNIQYF. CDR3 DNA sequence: TGCAGTGCCACCCCTACGTGGGGCAGAGGTCTTCTAGCCAAAAACATTCAGTACTTC.

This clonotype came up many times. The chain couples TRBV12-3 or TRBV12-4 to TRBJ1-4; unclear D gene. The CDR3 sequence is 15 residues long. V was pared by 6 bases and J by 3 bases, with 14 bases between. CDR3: CASSPQLGANEKLFF. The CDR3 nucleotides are TGTGCCAGCAGCCCTCAGCTTGGGGCTAATGAAAAACTGTTTTTT.

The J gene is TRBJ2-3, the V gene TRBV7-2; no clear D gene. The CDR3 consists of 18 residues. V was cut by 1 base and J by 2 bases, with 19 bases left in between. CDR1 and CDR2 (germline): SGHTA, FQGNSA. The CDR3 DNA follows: TGTGCCAGCAGCTTAGTTACCTCTAGTGGTGGCCCCACAGATACGCAGTATTTT. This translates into CASSLVTSSGGPTDTQYF. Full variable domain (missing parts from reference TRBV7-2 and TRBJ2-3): GAGVSQSPSNKVTEKGKDVELRCDPISGHTALYWYRQSLGQGLEFLIYFQGNSAPDKSGLPSDRFSAERTGGSVSTLTIQRTQQEDSAVYLCASSLVTSSGGPTDTQYFGPGTRLTVL.

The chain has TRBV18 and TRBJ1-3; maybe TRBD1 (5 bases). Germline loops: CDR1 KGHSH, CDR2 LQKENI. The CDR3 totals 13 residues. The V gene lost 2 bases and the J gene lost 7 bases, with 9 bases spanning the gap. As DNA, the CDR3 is TGTGCCAGCTCACCAGGGACCCAGAACACCATATATTTT. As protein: CASSPGTQNTIYF.

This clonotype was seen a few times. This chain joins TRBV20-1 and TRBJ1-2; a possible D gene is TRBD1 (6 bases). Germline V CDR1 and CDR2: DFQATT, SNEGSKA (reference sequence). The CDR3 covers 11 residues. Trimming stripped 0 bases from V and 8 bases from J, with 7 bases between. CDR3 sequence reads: CSARDRGGYTF. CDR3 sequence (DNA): TGCAGTGCTAGAGACAGGGGCGGCTACACCTTC.

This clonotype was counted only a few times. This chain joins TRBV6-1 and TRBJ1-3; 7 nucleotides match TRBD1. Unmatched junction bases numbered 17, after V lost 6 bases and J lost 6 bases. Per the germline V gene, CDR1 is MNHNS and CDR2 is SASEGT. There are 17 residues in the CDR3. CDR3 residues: CASRRGDRANFLNTIYF. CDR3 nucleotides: TGTGCCAGCAGACGAGGAGACAGGGCCAACTTTTTAAACACCATATATTTT.

CDR3 region: CAIGTGTYPYEQYV. CDR3 bases: TGTGCCATCGGTACCGGGACGTATCCCTACGAGCAGTACGTC. This chain links TRBV10-3 with TRBJ2-5; D is possibly TRBD1 or TRBD2 (5 bases each). The tail of the sequence fits TRBJ2-7 better, so the J call may be wrong. Germline values: CDR1 ENHRY, CDR2 SYGVKD. The CDR3 is made up of 14 amino acids.

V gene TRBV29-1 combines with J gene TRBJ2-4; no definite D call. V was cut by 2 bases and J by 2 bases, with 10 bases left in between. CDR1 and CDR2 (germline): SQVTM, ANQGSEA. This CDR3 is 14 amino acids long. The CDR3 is CSVETGRTKNIQYF. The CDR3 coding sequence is TGCAGCGTTGAAACGGGTCGGACCAAAAACATTCAGTACTTC.

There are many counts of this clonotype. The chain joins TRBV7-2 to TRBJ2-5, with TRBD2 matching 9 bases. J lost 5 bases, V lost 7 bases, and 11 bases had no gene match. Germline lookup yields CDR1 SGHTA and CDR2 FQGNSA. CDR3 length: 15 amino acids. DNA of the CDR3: TGTGCCAGCACCCTCGTGGGTAGCGGGAGTGAGACCCAGTACTTC. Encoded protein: CASTLVGSGSETQYF. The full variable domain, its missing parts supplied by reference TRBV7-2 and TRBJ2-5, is GAGVSQSPSNKVTEKGKDVELRCDPISGHTALYWYRQSLGQGLEFLIYFQGNSAPDKSGLPSDRFSAERTGGSVSTLTIQRTQQEDSAVYLCASTLVGSGSETQYFGPGTRLLVL.

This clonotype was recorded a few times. The CDR3 here is CASSQGSGGSTDTQYF. The CDR3 nucleotides read TGCGCCAGCAGCCAAGGTAGCGGGGGGAGTACAGATACGCAGTATTTT. The chain joins TRBV4-1 to TRBJ2-3, with TRBD2 matching over 10 bases. V was pared by 1 base and J by 3 bases, with 4 bases of the junction left unmatched. Germline-derived CDR1 and CDR2 are MGHRA and YSYEKL. There are 16 residues in the CDR3.

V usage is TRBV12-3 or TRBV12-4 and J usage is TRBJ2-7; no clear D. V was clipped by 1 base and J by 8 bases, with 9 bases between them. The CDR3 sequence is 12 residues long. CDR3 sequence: CASSLEGRKQYV. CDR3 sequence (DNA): TGTGCCAGCAGTTTAGAGGGTCGGAAGCAGTACGTC.

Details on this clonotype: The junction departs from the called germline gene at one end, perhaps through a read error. CDR3 sequence reads: CASSLVPGTDTQYF. The CDR3 DNA follows: TGCGCCAGCAGCTTGGTTCCCGGCACAGATACGCAGTATTTT. This chain links TRBV7-2 with TRBJ2-3; no firm D call. The germline V gene encodes CDR1 SGHTA and CDR2 FQGNSA. This CDR3 comprises 14 residues.

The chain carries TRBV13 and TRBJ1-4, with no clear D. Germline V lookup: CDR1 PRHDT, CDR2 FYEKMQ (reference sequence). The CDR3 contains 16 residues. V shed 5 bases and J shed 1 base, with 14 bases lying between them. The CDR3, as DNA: TGTGCCAGCAGCCCCCCGGGCGCGGGAACTAATGAAAAACTGTTTTTT. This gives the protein CASSPPGAGTNEKLFF.